The TCR beta chain under discussion was sequenced for a study of T-cell memory formation after mild COVID-19. About the research overall: The study found TCR clusters largely donor specific. Broader study findings: Largely, contracting CD4+ clones fell within CM and EM, and contracting CD8+ clones within EMRA.

TCRdb re-derived calls from the 5' RACE reads in MiXCR, one entry per CDR3 protein. The sample has 300,000 to 350,000 distinct CDR3 sequences, approximately 14% seen once. This clonotype was detected a few times. Its antigen is unknown. This CDR3 comprises 16 residues. Germline CDR1 and CDR2: SEHNR and FQNEAQ (reference sequence). Trimming cost V 5 bases and J 2 bases, with 18 bases left between them. The sequence was collected from a man between 18 and 29 years old who had mild COVID-19 (a few samples of this study predate the infection). Cell type and time point are not known. The chain has TRBV7-9 and TRBJ2-5; D tentatively reads TRBD1 or TRBD2 (5 bases each). Sequenced input: PBMCs or a T cell subset sorted from them (not recorded which). For the CDR3, the DNA is TGTGCCAGCAGCGCTAGGGTCTCTGGGGGACAAGAGACCCAGTACTTC. Encoded protein: CASSARVSGGQETQYF.